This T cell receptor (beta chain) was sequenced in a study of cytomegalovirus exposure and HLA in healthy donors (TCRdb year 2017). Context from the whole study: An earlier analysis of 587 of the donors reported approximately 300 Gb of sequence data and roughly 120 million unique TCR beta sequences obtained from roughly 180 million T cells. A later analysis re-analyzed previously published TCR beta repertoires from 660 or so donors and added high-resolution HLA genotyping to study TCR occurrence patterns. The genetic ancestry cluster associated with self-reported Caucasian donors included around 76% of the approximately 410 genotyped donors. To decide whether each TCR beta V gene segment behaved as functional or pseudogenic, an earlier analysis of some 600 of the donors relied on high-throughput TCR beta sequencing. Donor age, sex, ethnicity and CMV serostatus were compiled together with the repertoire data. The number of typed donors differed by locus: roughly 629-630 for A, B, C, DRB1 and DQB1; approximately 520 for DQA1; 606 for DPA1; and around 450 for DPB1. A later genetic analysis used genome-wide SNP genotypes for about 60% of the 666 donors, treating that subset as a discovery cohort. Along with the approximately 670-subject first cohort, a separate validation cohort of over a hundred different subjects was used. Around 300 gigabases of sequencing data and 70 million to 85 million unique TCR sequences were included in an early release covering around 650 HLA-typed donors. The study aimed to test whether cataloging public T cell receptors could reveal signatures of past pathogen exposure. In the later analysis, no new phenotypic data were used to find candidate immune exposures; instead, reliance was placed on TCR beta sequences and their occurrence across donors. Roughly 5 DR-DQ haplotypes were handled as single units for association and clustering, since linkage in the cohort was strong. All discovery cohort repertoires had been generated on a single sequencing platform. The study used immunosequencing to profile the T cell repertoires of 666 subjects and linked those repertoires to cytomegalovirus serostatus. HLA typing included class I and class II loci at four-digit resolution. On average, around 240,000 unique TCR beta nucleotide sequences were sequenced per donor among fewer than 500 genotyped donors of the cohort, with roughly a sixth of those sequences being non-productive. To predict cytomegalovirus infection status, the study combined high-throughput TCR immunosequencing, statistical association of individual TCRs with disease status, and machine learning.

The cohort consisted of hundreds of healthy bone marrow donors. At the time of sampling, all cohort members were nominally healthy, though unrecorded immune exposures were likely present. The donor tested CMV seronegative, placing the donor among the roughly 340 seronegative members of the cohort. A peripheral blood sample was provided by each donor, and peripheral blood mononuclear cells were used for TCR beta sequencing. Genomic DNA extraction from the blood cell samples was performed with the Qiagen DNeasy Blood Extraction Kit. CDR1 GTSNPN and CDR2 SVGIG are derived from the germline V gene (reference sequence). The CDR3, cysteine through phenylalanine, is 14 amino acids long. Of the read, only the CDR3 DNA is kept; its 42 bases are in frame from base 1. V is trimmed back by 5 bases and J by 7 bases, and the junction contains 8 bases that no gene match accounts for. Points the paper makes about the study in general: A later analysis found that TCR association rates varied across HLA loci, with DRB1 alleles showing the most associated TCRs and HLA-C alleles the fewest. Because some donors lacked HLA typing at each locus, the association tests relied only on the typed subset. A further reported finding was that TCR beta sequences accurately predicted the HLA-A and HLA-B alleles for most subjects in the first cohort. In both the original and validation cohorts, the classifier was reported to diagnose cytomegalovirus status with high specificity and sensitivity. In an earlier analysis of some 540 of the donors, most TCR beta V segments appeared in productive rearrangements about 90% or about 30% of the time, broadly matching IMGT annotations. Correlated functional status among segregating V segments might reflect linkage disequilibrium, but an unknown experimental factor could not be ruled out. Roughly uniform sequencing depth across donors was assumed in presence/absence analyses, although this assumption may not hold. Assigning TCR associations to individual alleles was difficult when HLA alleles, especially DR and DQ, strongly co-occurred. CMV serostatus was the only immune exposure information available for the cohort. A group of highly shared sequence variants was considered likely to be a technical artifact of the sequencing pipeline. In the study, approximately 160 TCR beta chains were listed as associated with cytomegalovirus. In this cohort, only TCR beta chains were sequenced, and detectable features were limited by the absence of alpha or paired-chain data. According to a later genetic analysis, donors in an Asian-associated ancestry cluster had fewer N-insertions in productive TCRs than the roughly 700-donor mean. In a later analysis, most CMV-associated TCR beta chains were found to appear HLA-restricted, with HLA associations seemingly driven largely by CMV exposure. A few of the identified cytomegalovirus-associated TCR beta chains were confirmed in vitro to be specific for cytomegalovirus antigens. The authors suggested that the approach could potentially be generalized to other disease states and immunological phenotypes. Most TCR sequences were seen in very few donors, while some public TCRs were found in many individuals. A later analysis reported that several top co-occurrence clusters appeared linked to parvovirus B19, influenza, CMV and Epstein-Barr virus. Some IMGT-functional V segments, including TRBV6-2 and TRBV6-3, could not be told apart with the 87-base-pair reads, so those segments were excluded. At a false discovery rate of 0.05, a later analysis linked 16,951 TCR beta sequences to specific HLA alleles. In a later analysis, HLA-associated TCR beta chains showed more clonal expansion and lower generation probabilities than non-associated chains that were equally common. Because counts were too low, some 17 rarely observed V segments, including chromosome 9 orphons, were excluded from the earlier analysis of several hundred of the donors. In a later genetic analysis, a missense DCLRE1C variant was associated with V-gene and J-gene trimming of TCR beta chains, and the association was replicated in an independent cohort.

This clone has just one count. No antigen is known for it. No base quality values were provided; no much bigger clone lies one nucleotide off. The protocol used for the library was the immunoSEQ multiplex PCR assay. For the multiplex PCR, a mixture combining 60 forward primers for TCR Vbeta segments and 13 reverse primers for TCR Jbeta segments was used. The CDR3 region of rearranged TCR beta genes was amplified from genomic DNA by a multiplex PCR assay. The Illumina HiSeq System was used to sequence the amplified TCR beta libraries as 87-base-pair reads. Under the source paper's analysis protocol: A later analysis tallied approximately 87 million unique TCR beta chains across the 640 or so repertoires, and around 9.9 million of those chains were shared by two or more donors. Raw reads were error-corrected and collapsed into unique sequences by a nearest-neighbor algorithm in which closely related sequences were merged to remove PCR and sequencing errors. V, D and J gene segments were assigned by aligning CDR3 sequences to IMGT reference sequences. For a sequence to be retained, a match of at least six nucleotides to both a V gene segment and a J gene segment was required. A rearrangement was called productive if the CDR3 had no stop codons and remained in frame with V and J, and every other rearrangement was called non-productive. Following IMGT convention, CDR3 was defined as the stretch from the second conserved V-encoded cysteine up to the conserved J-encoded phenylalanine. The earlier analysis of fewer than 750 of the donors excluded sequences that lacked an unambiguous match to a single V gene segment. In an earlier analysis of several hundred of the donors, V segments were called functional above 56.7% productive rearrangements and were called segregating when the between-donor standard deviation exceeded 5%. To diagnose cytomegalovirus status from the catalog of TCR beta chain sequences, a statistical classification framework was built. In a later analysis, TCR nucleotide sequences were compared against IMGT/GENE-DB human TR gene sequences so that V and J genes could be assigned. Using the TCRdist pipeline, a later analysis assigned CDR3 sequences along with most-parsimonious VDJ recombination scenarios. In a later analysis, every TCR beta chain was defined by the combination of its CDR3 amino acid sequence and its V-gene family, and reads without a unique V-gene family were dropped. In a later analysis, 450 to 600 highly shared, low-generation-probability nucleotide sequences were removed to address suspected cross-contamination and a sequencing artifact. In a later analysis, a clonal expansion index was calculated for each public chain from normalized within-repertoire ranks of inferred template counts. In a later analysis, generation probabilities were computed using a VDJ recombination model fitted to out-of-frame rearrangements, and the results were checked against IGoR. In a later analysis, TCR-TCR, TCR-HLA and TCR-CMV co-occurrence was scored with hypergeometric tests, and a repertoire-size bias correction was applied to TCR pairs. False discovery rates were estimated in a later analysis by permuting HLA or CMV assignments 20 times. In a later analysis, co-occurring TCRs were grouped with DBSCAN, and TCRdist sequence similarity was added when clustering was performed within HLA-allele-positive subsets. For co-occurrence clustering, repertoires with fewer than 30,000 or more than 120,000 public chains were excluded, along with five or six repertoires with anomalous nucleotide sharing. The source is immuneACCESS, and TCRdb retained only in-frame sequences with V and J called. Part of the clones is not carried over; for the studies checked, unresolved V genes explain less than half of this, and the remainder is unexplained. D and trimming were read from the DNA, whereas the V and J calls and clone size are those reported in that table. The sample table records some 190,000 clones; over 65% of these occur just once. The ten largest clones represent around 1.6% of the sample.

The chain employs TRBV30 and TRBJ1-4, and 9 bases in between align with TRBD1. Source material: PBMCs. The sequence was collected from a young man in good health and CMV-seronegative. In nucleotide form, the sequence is TGTGCCTGGGGCCGGGGACAGGGAGGTGAAAAACTGTTTTTT. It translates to CAWGRGQGGEKLFF. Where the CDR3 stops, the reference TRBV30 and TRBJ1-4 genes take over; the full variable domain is SQTIHQWPATLVQPVGSPLSLECTVEGTSNPNLYWYRQAAGRGLQLLFYSVGIGQISSEVPQNLSASRPQDRQFILSSKKLLLSDSGFYLCAWGRGQGGEKLFFGSGTQLSVL.